The clone carrying this TCR beta chain was detected a few times. Amplification used 60 Vbeta primers and 13 Jbeta primers. Under the authors' procedure: A follow-up analysis tallied 73 million or so unique TCR beta chains, about 10 million shared. Libraries were prepared by immunoSEQ multiplex PCR; TCRdb keeps only in-frame clonotypes and omits some of them. That table furnishes V, J and clone size, whereas the DNA furnished D and trimming. The data hold about 89,000 clones, with around a tenth observed a single time. The data were taken from a study of cytomegalovirus exposure and HLA in healthy donors. Germline CDR1 is ENHRY and CDR2 is SYGVKD. This CDR3 is built from 11 residues. V lost 7 bases, J lost 4 bases, and 6 bases lay in between.

V usage is TRBV10-3 and J usage is TRBJ2-3; D not resolved. The material sequenced was PBMCs. This sequence originates from a man aged 50-60 years in good health and CMV-seropositive. In nucleotides, the CDR3 is TGTGCCATCACTGCGGCAGATACGCAGTATTTT. Its translation is CAITAADTQYF.